The entry that follows covers one T cell receptor beta chain sequence. The target antigen is unknown. UMIs and sample barcodes were carried by the TCR alpha and TCR beta cDNA libraries that 5'RACE produced using constant-segment primers. One entry per CDR3 protein, called by TCRdb with MiXCR from the 5' RACE reads. The sample records hundreds of thousands of distinct CDR3 sequences, 20% to 25% being singletons. The record originates from a study of T-cell memory formation after mild COVID-19. Study overall: The study found TCR clusters largely donor specific.

Germline assignment: CDR1 MNHEY and CDR2 SVGEGT. This CDR3 contains 15 residues. The V and J ends lost 6 bases and 3 bases respectively, with 18 bases between them. Broader study findings: Largely, contracting CD4+ clones fell within CM and EM, and contracting CD8+ clones within EMRA. Pre-infection memory held some responding clones, suggesting pre-existing cross-reactive T cells responded.

This receptor was taken from an adult woman who had mild COVID-19 (a few samples of this study predate the infection). Cell type and time point are not known. The V call is TRBV6-2 or TRBV6-3, the J call TRBJ2-7; D may match TRBD1 or TRBD2 (5 bases each). The specimen was PBMCs or a T cell subset sorted from them (not recorded which). The DNA for the CDR3 is TGTGCCAGCAGAAGCCGGGACGGAACCCTCTACGAGCAGTACTTC. It is translated as CASRSRDGTLYEQYF.